The T cell receptor (beta chain) under discussion was sequenced for a study of graft-versus-host responses after intestinal transplantation. As for the study in general: Anti-thymocyte globulin induction was given to all recipients, followed by tacrolimus and steroids for roughly 3 years.

CDR1 and CDR2 from the germline V gene are MGHRA and YSYEKL. V was clipped by 1 base and J by 8 bases; unmatched bases: 6. The CDR3 loop spans 15 amino acids. This clone was picked up one time. Its antigen is currently unknown. Some clones are missing from TCRdb's copy, which holds only in-frame ones; the method was immunoSEQ multiplex PCR. Of approximately 90,000 clones detected, around 90% appear once; the ten largest clones hold under 0.3%. This TCR came from a human donor who was the organ donor for an intestinal transplant. The V call is TRBV4-1, the J call TRBJ1-5; 9 nucleotides agree with TRBD1. This specimen was unstimulated CD4+ T cells sorted from spleen or lymph node cells, taken before transplant. The CDR3 nucleotides are TGCGCCAGCAGCCAAGGCTGGGACAGGGTAGAGCCCCAGCATTTT. This codes for CASSQGWDRVEPQHF.